This TCR beta chain was obtained from a study of blood T cell repertoires in COVID-19 (dated by TCRdb to 2018 to 2020). Notes on the research overall: Samples from collaborators originated in the United States, Italy and Spain and spanned both the acute and convalescent phases of COVID-19. The material from the prospective study consisted of cDNA or gDNA derived from T cells, B-cell-depleted T cells, or PBMCs. Deeply sampled blood TCRbeta repertoires from subjects exposed to, actively infected with, or recovered from COVID-19 were included in the dataset. The repertoires were released in a freely available public database intended as a resource for research on the immune response to SARS-CoV-2. Samples came from the ongoing ImmuneRACE study (first 160 participants) plus 1,254 subjects from 6 global collaborators. A de-identified subject ID, COVID-19 status, age in years and sex were almost always included in the sample metadata. HLA class I and class II types, where available, came from metadata supplied by the sample provider rather than from assay-based typing.

Enrolling through a virtual design, the prospective study's participants ranged in age from roughly 18 to 95 years and lived across approximately 25 United States geographic areas. Cohort assignment in the prospective study relied on participant-reported clinical history from a screening survey and a study questionnaire. ImmuneRACE Cohort 3 recovered participants were defined by two consecutive negative NP/OP PCR tests, healthcare professional clearance, or symptom resolution. In the prospective study, mobile phlebotomists collected whole blood, serum and a nasopharyngeal or oropharyngeal swab from each participant. Over a roughly 2-month period, participants in the prospective study had the option of providing additional blood draws and questionnaires. Prospective study blood samples were shipped either frozen or at room temperature before DNA extraction. The CDR3 measures 13 amino acids from cysteine to phenylalanine. Only the CDR3 DNA is retained, 39 bases long and in frame from the first base. V is pared back by 7 bases and J by 0 bases, with 12 bases lying between the germline termini. According to the germline V gene, CDR1 reads SQVTM and CDR2 reads ANQGSEA.

The immunoSEQ Assay, a bias-controlled multiplex PCR, was used to amplify TCRbeta CDR3 regions from genomic DNA. As for the original processing: Nucleated cell counts per sample were estimated from amplification of reference gene primers within the assay. Sequence reads were collapsed and filtered to measure the absolute abundance of every unique TCRbeta CDR3 rearrangement. For each sample, productive Simpson clonality was calculated as the square root of Simpson's diversity index across productive rearrangements. TCRdb provides this immuneACCESS table in a form limited to in-frame rearrangements. Some clones are lacking; in checked studies, under half of them reflect an unresolved V gene, and why the rest are absent is not known. Clonal size and the V and J genes are those of that table, whereas D and trimming came from the DNA. Across this sample there are a few hundred thousand clones, with around nine tenths seen only once. The biggest ten clones account for roughly 9.4% of the sample.

The investigation overall reported the following: How much clinical and demographic metadata was included differed by source and by participant, and the metadata was provided uncurated.

A word on this clone: This receptor's antigen is unknown. No base qualities exist here, and no much larger clone lies one base off it.

The source material was PBMCs or T cells enriched from blood (not recorded which). The chain employs TRBV29-1 and TRBJ1-1; TRBD1 is possibly the D segment (6 matching bases). The source of this sequence is a woman aged 45-60 years who had recovered from COVID-19. The CDR3 has the sequence CSASEGVNTEAFF. In nucleotides, the sequence is TGCAGCGCTAGTGAGGGGGTGAACACTGAAGCTTTCTTT.